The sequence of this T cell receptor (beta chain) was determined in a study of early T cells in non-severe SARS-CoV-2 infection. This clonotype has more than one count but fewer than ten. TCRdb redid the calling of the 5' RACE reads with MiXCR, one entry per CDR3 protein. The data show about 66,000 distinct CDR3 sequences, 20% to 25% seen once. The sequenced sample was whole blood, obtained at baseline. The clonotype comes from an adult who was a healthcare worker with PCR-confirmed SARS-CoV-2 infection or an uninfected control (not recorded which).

The CDR3 here is CSAKTGAEAFF. The CDR3 nucleotides are TGCAGCGCCAAGACAGGGGCTGAAGCTTTCTTT. This chain uses TRBV29-1 with TRBJ1-1; TRBD1 agrees at 8 bases. Germline V gives CDR1 SQVTM, CDR2 ANQGSEA. With V trimmed by 7 bases and J by 6 bases, 4 bases remained unmatched. The CDR3 has 11 residues.